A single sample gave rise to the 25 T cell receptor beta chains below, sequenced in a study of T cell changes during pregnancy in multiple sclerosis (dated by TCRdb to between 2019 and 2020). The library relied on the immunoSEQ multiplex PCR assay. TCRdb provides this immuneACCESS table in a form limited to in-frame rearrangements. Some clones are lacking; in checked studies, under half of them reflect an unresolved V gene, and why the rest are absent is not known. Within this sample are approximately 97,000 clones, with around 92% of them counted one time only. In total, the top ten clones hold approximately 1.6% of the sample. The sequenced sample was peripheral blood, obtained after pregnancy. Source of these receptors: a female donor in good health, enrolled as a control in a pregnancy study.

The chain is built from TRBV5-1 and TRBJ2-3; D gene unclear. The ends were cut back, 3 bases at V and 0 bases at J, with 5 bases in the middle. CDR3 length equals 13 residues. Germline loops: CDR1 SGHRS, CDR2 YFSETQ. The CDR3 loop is CASSSPSTDTQYF. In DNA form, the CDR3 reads TGCGCCAGCAGCTCCCCGAGCACAGATACGCAGTATTTT.

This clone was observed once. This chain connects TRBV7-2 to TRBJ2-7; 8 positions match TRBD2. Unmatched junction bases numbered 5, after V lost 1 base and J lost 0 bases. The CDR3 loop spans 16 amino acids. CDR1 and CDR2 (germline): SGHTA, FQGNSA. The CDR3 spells CASSLDSSGRSYEQYF. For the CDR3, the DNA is TGTGCCAGCAGCTTAGATTCTAGCGGGCGCTCCTACGAGCAGTACTTC.

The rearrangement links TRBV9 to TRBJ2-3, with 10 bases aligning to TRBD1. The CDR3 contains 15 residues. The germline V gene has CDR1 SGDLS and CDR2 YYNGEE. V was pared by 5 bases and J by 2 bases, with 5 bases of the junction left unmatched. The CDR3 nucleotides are TGTGCCAGCAGTAAGGGACAGGGGAACACAGATACGCAGTATTTT. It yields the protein CASSKGQGNTDTQYF.

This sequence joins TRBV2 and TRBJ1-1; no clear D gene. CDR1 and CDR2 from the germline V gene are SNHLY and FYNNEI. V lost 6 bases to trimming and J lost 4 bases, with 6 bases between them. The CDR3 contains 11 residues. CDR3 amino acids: CASRPGTEAFF. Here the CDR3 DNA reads TGTGCCAGCAGACCCGGCACTGAAGCTTTCTTT.

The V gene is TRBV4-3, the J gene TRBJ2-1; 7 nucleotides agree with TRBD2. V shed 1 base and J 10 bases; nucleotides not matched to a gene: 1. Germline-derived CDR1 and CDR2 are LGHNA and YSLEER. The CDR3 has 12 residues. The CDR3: CASSQVSGEQFF. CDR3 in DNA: TGCGCCAGCAGCCAAGTTAGCGGGGAGCAGTTCTTC.

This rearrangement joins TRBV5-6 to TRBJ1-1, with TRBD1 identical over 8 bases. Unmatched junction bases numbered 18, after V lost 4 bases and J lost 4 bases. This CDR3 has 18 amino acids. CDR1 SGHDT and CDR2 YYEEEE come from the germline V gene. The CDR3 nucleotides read TGTGCCAGCAGCCCGAGTCCGGGACAGGCATCGCTGCGCACTGAAGCTTTCTTT. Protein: CASSPSPGQASLRTEAFF.

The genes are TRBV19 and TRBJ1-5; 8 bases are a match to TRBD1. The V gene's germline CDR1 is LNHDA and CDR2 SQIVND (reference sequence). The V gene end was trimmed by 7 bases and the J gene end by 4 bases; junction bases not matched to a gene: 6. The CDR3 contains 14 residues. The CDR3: CASKTGETNQPQHF. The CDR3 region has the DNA TGTGCCAGTAAGACAGGGGAAACGAATCAGCCCCAGCATTTT.

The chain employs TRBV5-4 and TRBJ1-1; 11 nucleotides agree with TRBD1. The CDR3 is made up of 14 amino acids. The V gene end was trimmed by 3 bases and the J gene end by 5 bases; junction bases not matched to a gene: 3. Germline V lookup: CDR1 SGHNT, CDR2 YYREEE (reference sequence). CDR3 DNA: TGTGCCAGCAGCTGGACAGGGGGCGCAACTGAAGCTTTCTTT. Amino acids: CASSWTGGATEAFF.

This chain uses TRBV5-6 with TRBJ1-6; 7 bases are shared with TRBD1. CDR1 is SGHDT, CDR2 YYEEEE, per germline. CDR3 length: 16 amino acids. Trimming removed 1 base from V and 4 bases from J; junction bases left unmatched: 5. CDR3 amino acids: CASSLPGQAYNSPLHF. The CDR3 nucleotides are TGTGCCAGCAGCTTGCCCGGACAGGCGTATAATTCACCCCTCCACTTT.

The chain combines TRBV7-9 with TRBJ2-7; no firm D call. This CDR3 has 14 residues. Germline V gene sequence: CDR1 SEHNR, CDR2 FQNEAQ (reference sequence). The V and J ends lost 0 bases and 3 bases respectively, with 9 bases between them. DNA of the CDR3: TGTGCCAGCAGCTTAGCGCTAGGCGGCTACGAGCAGTACTTC. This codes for CASSLALGGYEQYF. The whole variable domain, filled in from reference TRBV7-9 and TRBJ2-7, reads DTGVSQNPRHKITKRGQNVTFRCDPISEHNRLYWYRQTLGQGPEFLTYFQNEAQLEKSRLLSDRFSAERPKGSFSTLEIQRTEQGDSAMYLCASSLALGGYEQYFGPGTRLTVT.

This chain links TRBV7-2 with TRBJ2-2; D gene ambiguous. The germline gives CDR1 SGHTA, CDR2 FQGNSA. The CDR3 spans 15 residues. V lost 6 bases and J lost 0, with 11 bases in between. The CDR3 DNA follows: TGTGCCAGCAGGTTATCGACTGCGAACACCGGGGAGCTGTTTTTT. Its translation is CASRLSTANTGELFF.

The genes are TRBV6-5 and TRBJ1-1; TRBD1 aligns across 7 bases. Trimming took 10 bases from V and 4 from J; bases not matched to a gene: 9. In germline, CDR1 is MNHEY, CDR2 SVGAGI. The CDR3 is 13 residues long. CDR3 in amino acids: CATRQGRSTEAFF. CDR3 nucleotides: TGTGCCACCCGACAGGGAAGGAGCACTGAAGCTTTCTTT.

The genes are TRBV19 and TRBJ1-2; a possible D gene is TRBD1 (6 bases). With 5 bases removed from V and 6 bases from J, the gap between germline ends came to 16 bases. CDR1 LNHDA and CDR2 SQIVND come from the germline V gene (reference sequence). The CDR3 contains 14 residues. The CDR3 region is CASSPPVAGDGYTF. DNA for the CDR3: TGTGCCAGTAGTCCCCCCGTGGCAGGGGATGGCTACACCTTC.

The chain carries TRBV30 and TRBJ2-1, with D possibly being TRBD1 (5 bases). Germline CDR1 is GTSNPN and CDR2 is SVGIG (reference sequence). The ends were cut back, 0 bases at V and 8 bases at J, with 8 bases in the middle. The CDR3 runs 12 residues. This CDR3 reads CAWSVLRDEQFF. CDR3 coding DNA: TGTGCCTGGAGTGTACTCAGGGATGAGCAGTTCTTC.

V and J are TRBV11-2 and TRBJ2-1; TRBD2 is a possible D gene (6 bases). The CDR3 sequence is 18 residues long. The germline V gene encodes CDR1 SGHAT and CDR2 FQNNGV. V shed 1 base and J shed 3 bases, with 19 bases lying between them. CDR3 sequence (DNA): TGTGCCAGCAGCTTAGGGGTTGAGTTTGAGACTAGCTACAATGAGCAGTTCTTC. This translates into CASSLGVEFETSYNEQFF.

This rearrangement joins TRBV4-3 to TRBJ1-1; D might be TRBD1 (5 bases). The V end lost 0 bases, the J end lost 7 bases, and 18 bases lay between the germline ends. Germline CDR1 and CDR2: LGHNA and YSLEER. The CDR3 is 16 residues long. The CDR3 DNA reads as TGCGCCAGCAGCCAAGATGCGGGGCTGGGGAAAGGTGAAGCTTTCTTT. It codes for CASSQDAGLGKGEAFF.

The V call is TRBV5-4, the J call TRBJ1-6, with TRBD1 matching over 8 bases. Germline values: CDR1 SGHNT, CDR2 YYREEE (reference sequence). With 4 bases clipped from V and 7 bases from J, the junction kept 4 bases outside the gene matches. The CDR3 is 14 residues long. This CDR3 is CASSPRQGNSPLHF. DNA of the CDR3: TGTGCCAGCAGCCCAAGACAGGGGAATTCACCCCTCCACTTT.

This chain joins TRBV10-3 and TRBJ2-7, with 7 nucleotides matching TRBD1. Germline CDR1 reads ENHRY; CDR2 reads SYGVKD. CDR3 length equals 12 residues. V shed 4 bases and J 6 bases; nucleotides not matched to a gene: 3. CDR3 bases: TGTGCCATCAGTGGACAGGGACGCGAGCAGTACTTC. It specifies CAISGQGREQYF.

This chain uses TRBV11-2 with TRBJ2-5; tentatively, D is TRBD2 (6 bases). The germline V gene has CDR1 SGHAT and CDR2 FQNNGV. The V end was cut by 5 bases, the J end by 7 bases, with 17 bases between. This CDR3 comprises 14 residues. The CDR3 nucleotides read TGTGCCAGCAGCGTTGGGACTTTAGTGGGGACCCAGTACTTC. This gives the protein CASSVGTLVGTQYF. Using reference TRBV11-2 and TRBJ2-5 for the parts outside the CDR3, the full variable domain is EAGVAQSPRYKIIEKRQSVAFWCNPISGHATLYWYQQILGQGPKLLIQFQNNGVVDDSQLPKDRFSAERLKGVDSTLKIQPAKLEDSAVYLCASSVGTLVGTQYFGPGTRLLVL.

The chain's CDR3 is CASTHLEGDTHYGYTF. In DNA form, the CDR3 reads TGTGCCAGCACCCACCTCGAGGGGGACACACACTATGGCTACACCTTC. The V call is TRBV5-6, the J call TRBJ1-2; weak D call: TRBD1 (6 bases). Looked up from germline, CDR1 is SGHDT and CDR2 is YYEEEE. V was clipped by 6 bases and J by 3 bases, with 21 bases between them. This CDR3 comprises 16 residues.

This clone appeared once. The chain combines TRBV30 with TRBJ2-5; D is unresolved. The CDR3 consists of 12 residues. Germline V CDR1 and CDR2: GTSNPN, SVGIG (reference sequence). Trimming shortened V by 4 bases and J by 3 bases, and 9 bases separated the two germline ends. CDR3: CAWNQQKETQYF. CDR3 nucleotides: TGTGCCTGGAATCAACAGAAAGAGACCCAGTACTTC.

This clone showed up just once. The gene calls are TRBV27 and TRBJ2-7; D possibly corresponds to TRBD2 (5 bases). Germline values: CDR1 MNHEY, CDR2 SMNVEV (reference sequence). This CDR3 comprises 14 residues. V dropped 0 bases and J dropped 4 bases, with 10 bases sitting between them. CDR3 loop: CASSLSDRGYEQYF. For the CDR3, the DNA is TGTGCCAGCAGTTTATCGGATCGGGGATACGAGCAGTACTTC.

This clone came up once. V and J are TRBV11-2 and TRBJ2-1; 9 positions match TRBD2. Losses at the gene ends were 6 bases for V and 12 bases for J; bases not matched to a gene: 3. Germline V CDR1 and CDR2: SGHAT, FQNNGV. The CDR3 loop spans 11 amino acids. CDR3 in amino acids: CASSLAGRQFF. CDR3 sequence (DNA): TGTGCCAGCAGTCTAGCGGGGAGGCAGTTCTTC.

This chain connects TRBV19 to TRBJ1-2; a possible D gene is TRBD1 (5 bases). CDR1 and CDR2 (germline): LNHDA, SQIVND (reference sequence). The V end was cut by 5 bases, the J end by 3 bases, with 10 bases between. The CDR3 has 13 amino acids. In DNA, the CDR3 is TGTGCCAGTAGTCAGGGCCCCCACTATGGCTACACCTTC. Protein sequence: CASSQGPHYGYTF.

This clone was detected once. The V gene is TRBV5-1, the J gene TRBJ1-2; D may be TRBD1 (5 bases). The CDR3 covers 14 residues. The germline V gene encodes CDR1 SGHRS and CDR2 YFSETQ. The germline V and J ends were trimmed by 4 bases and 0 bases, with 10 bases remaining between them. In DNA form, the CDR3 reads TGCGCCAGCAGCCTATTGACAGCTAACTATGGCTACACCTTC. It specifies CASSLLTANYGYTF.